One and the same sample provided the 30 T cell receptor beta chains below, sequenced in a study of lymphopenia after photon versus proton radiotherapy. Generated by immunoSEQ multiplex PCR, the TCRdb table keeps only in-frame clones and is missing some. The table has roughly 58,000 clones, 75% to 90% seen once. Source: peripheral blood, taken from a patient treated with proton-based radiotherapy. These receptors were taken from a man aged 80 or over with esophageal cancer.

V gene TRBV7-2 combines with J gene TRBJ2-7, with D possibly matching TRBD1 (6 bases). Germline V gene data show CDR1 as SGHTA and CDR2 as FQGNSA. This CDR3 has 16 amino acids. The V end was cut by 3 bases, the J end by 2 bases, with 17 bases between. As DNA, the CDR3 is TGTGCCAGCAGCTTCCCCCAGGGGCCGCCTCCCTACGAGCAGTACTTC. It codes for CASSFPQGPPPYEQYF.

This rearrangement joins TRBV30 to TRBJ1-2; no definite D call. CDR3 length equals 12 residues. Germline V gene data show CDR1 as GTSNPN and CDR2 as SVGIG (reference sequence). V gave up 0 bases and J gave up 8 bases, with 10 bases separating them. This chain's CDR3 is CAWSVRSEGYTF. DNA for the CDR3: TGTGCCTGGAGTGTACGGAGTGAGGGCTACACCTTC.

The chain carries TRBV2 and TRBJ2-3; D remains unclear. Germline V gene data show CDR1 as SNHLY and CDR2 as FYNNEI. The CDR3 covers 11 residues. V was shortened by 7 bases and J by 5 bases, with 7 bases between the two germline ends. CDR3 nucleotides: TGTGCCAGCAATTCGGGAGATACGCAGTATTTT. Residues: CASNSGDTQYF. Complete variable domain (other parts from reference TRBV2 and TRBJ2-3): EPEVTQTPSHQVTQMGQEVILRCVPISNHLYFYWYRQILGQKVEFLVSFYNNEISEKSEIFDDQFSVERPDGSNFTLKIRSTKLEDSAMYFCASNSGDTQYFGPGTRLTVL.

The chain employs TRBV11-2 and TRBJ2-7, with D maybe TRBD1 (6 bases). Germline-derived CDR1 and CDR2 are SGHAT and FQNNGV. V shed 5 bases and J shed 0 bases, with 14 bases lying between them. The CDR3 spans 15 residues. The CDR3 loop reads CASSTTRGSSYEQYF. The CDR3 DNA follows: TGTGCCAGCAGCACTACCAGGGGAAGCTCCTACGAGCAGTACTTC.

In its sample, this clone was seen once. The chain joins TRBV10-1 to TRBJ2-3; TRBD1 matches at 8 bases. The CDR3 has 17 amino acids. Germline trimming cut 0 bases from V and 5 bases from J; bases unmatched to any gene: 10. CDR1 and CDR2 from the germline V gene are WNHNN and SYGVQD (reference sequence). CDR3 amino acids: CASSESVTGVHKDTQYF. DNA of the CDR3: TGCGCCAGCAGTGAGTCGGTGACAGGGGTCCACAAAGATACGCAGTATTTT.

V gene TRBV29-1 combines with J gene TRBJ2-2; D is perhaps TRBD2 (6 bases). Germline loops: CDR1 SQVTM, CDR2 ANQGSEA. The V end lost 6 bases, the J end lost 6 bases, and 17 bases lay between the germline ends. The CDR3 spans 14 residues. This CDR3 is CSVPRGVRAGELFF. CDR3 nucleotides: TGCAGCGTACCCCGCGGGGTAAGGGCCGGGGAGCTGTTTTTT.

The genes are TRBV6-5 and TRBJ2-7; D is unclear. The V and J ends lost 2 bases and 2 bases respectively, with 10 bases between them. The CDR3 is 14 residues long. The germline V gene has CDR1 MNHEY and CDR2 SVGAGI. CDR3 DNA sequence: TGTGCCAGCAGTTACACACTAAGGCCCTACGAGCAGTACTTC. The encoded protein is CASSYTLRPYEQYF.

The J gene is TRBJ1-4, the V gene TRBV4-1, with TRBD1 as a possible D gene (5 bases). Germline loops: CDR1 MGHRA, CDR2 YSYEKL. The V and J ends lost 0 bases and 8 bases respectively, with 16 bases between them. The CDR3 loop spans 16 amino acids. In DNA, the CDR3 is TGCGCCAGCAGCCAAGACGGTTGGACACCTAGAGAAAAACTGTTTTTT. Its protein product is CASSQDGWTPREKLFF.

This chain links TRBV19 with TRBJ1-5, with 7 bases identical to TRBD1. Unmatched junction bases numbered 10, after V lost 3 bases and J lost 5 bases. CDR3 length equals 16 residues. The germline gives CDR1 LNHDA, CDR2 SQIVND (reference sequence). The DNA of the CDR3 is TGTGCCAGTAGTATTAGAGGCAGGGGGTCGTATCAGCCCCAGCATTTT. This gives the protein CASSIRGRGSYQPQHF.

In this sample, this clone turned up once. The chain uses TRBV10-3 and TRBJ2-3; the match to TRBD2 covers 11 bases. This CDR3 contains 17 residues. V gave up 4 bases and J gave up 7 bases; unmatched junction bases: 13. Germline V gene sequence: CDR1 ENHRY, CDR2 SYGVKD. The DNA of the CDR3 is TGTGCCATCAGTGGCGACTACTGGGCTAGCGGGAGGAATACGCAGTATTTT. Translated: CAISGDYWASGRNTQYF.

This chain links TRBV13 with TRBJ2-7; 7 positions agree with TRBD1. The CDR3 sequence is 14 residues long. The V gene end was trimmed by 5 bases and the J gene end by 9 bases; junction bases not matched to a gene: 13. The germline gives CDR1 PRHDT, CDR2 FYEKMQ (reference sequence). CDR3 amino acids: CASSADRAETRQYF. The CDR3 coding sequence is TGTGCCAGCAGCGCCGACAGGGCCGAAACGCGGCAGTACTTC.

This rearrangement joins TRBV15 to TRBJ1-5; TRBD1 is a possible D gene (6 bases). In germline, CDR1 is LNHNV, CDR2 YYDKDF (reference sequence). This CDR3 region has 16 residues. V lost 0 bases and J 1 base, leaving 10 bases between the germline ends. The CDR3 here is CATSRDLTGSNQPQHF. The DNA of the CDR3 is TGTGCCACCAGCAGAGATCTAACAGGGAGCAATCAGCCCCAGCATTTT.

The rearrangement uses TRBV11-2 and TRBJ2-3; D unclear. In germline, CDR1 is SGHAT, CDR2 FQNNGV. The CDR3 runs to 12 residues. Trimming took 0 bases from V and 9 from J, leaving 7 bases between them. The CDR3 is CASSLERQTQYF. For the CDR3, the DNA is TGTGCCAGCAGCTTAGAAAGGCAGACGCAGTATTTT.

V usage is TRBV18 and J usage is TRBJ2-3, with 7 bases fitting TRBD1. V was pared by 3 bases and J by 4 bases, with 10 bases of the junction left unmatched. The CDR3 has 16 residues. Germline loops: CDR1 KGHSH, CDR2 LQKENI. This CDR3 reads CASSPTTGRSADTQYF. CDR3 bases: TGTGCCAGCTCACCGACGACAGGGCGGTCTGCAGATACGCAGTATTTT.

V usage is TRBV11-1 and J usage is TRBJ2-3; 10 nucleotides align to TRBD2. Germline CDR1 and CDR2: SGHAT and FQDESV (reference sequence). Trimming removed 2 bases from V and 6 bases from J; junction bases left unmatched: 5. The length of the CDR3 is 15 residues. The CDR3 is CASSLSLAGVDTQYF. DNA for the CDR3: TGTGCCAGCAGCTTATCGCTAGCGGGGGTGGATACGCAGTATTTT.

V is TRBV11-2 and J is TRBJ2-1; possible D gene TRBD1, 5 bases. The germline V gene encodes CDR1 SGHAT and CDR2 FQNNGV. CDR3 length: 13 amino acids. V was cut by 5 bases and J by 7 bases, with 12 bases left in between. The CDR3 sequence: CASSNENRNEQFF. CDR3 DNA sequence: TGTGCCAGCAGCAACGAGAACAGGAATGAGCAGTTCTTC.

The rearrangement uses TRBV5-1 and TRBJ2-1, with 8 bases matching TRBD2. Trimming at V came to 4 bases and at J to 8 bases, leaving 2 bases not matched to a gene. Germline V CDR1 and CDR2: SGHRS, YFSETQ. This CDR3 comprises 12 residues. The chain's CDR3 is CASSREGDEQFF. The CDR3 DNA reads as TGCGCCAGCAGCCGGGAGGGGGATGAGCAGTTCTTC.

The chain links TRBV30 to TRBJ1-1, with 7 bases that match TRBD1. Unmatched junction bases numbered 4, after V lost 1 base and J lost 5 bases. Germline CDR1 reads GTSNPN; CDR2 reads SVGIG (reference sequence). This CDR3 region has 13 residues. The DNA of the CDR3 is TGTGCCTGGAGTGCCCAACAGGGGACTGAAGCTTTCTTT. Protein sequence: CAWSAQQGTEAFF.

V is TRBV27 and J is TRBJ1-1, with TRBD1 identical over 8 bases. V was pared by 6 bases and J by 7 bases, with 7 bases of the junction left unmatched. This CDR3 is 13 amino acids long. Germline V lookup: CDR1 MNHEY, CDR2 SMNVEV (reference sequence). Here the CDR3 DNA reads TGTGCCAGCAGGCGGACAGGGCTAGTTGAAGCTTTCTTT. It yields the protein CASRRTGLVEAFF.

The rearrangement uses TRBV7-3 and TRBJ2-2; D gene unclear. CDR1 and CDR2 from the germline V gene are SGHTA and FQGTGA. Between the trimmed V and J ends, which lost 4 bases and 0 bases, there was a span of 0 bases. The CDR3 consists of 12 residues. CDR3 in DNA: TGTGCCAGCAGCTCGAACACCGGGGAGCTGTTTTTT. It translates to CASSSNTGELFF.

The chain combines TRBV7-2 with TRBJ2-5, with D tentatively TRBD2 (6 bases). V lost 5 bases and J 1 base, leaving 17 bases between the germline ends. The length of the CDR3 is 16 residues. Germline CDR1 SGHTA, CDR2 FQGNSA. DNA for the CDR3: TGTGCCAGCAGCCCCCGGGGAGCGGGCCTCCAAGAGACCCAGTACTTC. Translation: CASSPRGAGLQETQYF. The full variable domain, with the rest looked up from reference TRBV7-2 and TRBJ2-5, is GAGVSQSPSNKVTEKGKDVELRCDPISGHTALYWYRQSLGQGLEFLIYFQGNSAPDKSGLPSDRFSAERTGGSVSTLTIQRTQQEDSAVYLCASSPRGAGLQETQYFGPGTRLLVL.

This chain joins TRBV13 and TRBJ2-7; maybe TRBD1 (6 bases). CDR1 is PRHDT and CDR2 is FYEKMQ in the germline V gene (reference sequence). This CDR3 contains 15 residues. Trimming left V 3 bases short and J 0 bases short, with 12 bases between. CDR3 in DNA: TGTGCCAGCAGCTTCGGGACACTTAGCTCCTACGAGCAGTACTTC. Its protein is CASSFGTLSSYEQYF.

This sequence joins TRBV18 and TRBJ1-1; 10 nucleotides agree with TRBD1. CDR1 KGHSH and CDR2 LQKENI come from the germline V gene. This CDR3 region has 17 residues. Losses at the gene ends were 2 bases for V and 4 bases for J; bases not matched to a gene: 10. CDR3 nucleotides: TGTGCCAGCTCACCAGCCGGGACAGGGGTAGGGGGCACTGAAGCTTTCTTT. Translated, it gives CASSPAGTGVGGTEAFF. The full variable domain, completed using reference TRBV18 and TRBJ1-1, is NAGVMQNPRHLVRRRGQEARLRCSPMKGHSHVYWYRQLPEEGLKFMVYLQKENIIDESGMPKERFSAEFPKEGPSILRIQQVVRGDSAAYFCASSPAGTGVGGTEAFFGQGTRLTVV.

The CDR3 here is CASSLGGVDYGYTF. In nucleotides, the CDR3 is TGTGCCAGCAGTTTGGGTGGGGTGGACTATGGCTACACCTTC. This chain connects TRBV27 to TRBJ1-2; D ambiguous. The germline CDR1 and CDR2 sequences are MNHEY and SMNVEV (reference sequence). Trimming took 3 bases from V and 3 from J, leaving 11 bases between them. The CDR3 sequence is 14 residues long.

The chain combines TRBV9 with TRBJ1-1; D is ambiguous. The V gene lost 0 bases and the J gene lost 4 bases, with 7 bases spanning the gap. From germline, CDR1 is SGDLS and CDR2 YYNGEE. The CDR3 is 13 residues long. The DNA for the CDR3 is TGTGCCAGCAGCGTAGCGAGAAGCACTGAAGCTTTCTTT. It yields the protein CASSVARSTEAFF.

In regard to this clone: Compared with germline, one end of the junction differs, possibly owing to a read error. The J gene is TRBJ2-3, the V gene TRBV7-7; TRBD2 is a possible D gene (6 bases). CDR1 and CDR2 from the germline V gene are SSHAT and FNYEAQ (reference sequence). The CDR3 spans 17 residues. The CDR3: CASSHLPGLRRTDTQYF. CDR3 bases: TGCGCCAGCAGCCATCTCCCGGGACTCAGGCGCACAGATACGCAGTATTTT.

The rearrangement joins TRBV7-3 to TRBJ2-5; 9 bases align to TRBD2. The length of the CDR3 is 13 residues. J lost 5 bases, V lost 5 bases, and 3 bases had no gene match. Looked up from germline, CDR1 is SGHTA and CDR2 is FQGTGA. CDR3 amino acids: CASSRTSEETQYF. The CDR3 DNA reads TGTGCCAGCAGCCGGACTAGCGAGGAGACCCAGTACTTC.

This rearrangement joins TRBV5-1 to TRBJ2-1, with 12 bases matching TRBD2. V lost 2 bases, J lost 1 base, and 1 base stayed unmatched. The CDR3 sequence is 16 residues long. Per the germline V gene, CDR1 is SGHRS and CDR2 is YFSETQ. The CDR3 sequence: CASSFGLAGSYNEQFF. CDR3 DNA: TGCGCCAGCAGCTTTGGACTAGCGGGGTCCTACAATGAGCAGTTCTTC.

This clone was recorded only once. This chain joins TRBV5-6 and TRBJ2-5; D gene ambiguous. Germline V CDR1 and CDR2: SGHDT, YYEEEE. There are 12 residues in the CDR3. The V gene lost 1 base and the J gene lost 7 bases, with 8 bases spanning the gap. The chain's CDR3 is CASSLSAVTQYF. The CDR3 DNA is TGTGCCAGCAGCTTGTCTGCAGTGACCCAGTACTTC.

This clone was seen more than once but under ten times. The chain uses TRBV4-3 and TRBJ2-2; D remains unclear. CDR3 length: 14 residues. CDR1 and CDR2 from the germline V gene are LGHNA and YSLEER. V was cut by 0 bases and J by 6 bases, with 8 bases left in between. This CDR3 is CASSQDRRAGELFF. The DNA of the CDR3 is TGCGCCAGCAGCCAAGATCGTAGGGCCGGGGAGCTGTTTTTT.